What follows is one TCR beta chain and its context. Trimming removed 0 bases at V and 2 bases at J, with 8 bases between. Germline CDR1 SGDLS, CDR2 YYNGEE. CDR3 length: 14 residues. This specimen belongs to a study of human T cells and chemical hapten exposure. Time point meaning: patch test 1, 2 weeks after DPC sensitization. Treatment noted: therapeutic diphenylcyclopropenone sensitization with weekly scalp DPC. Donors were 18 to 70-year-old alopecia patients suitable for DPC. TCRdb ran MiXCR on the RACE reads and lists one entry per CDR3 protein. Of about 57,000 distinct CDR3 sequences listed, approximately 8.6% were seen once; the top ten hold more than 10%.

This clonotype was obtained from a woman aged 40 to 49 with alopecia areata. Some clones in this sample may be carry-over from other donors' samples. The chain joins TRBV9 to TRBJ1-1; no clear D. This specimen consisted of whole blood, obtained in connection with sensitization to the hapten diphenylcyclopropenone (DPC). Here the CDR3 reads CASSVAGTNTEAFF. CDR3 sequence (DNA): TGTGCCAGCAGCGTAGCGGGAACAAACACTGAAGCTTTCTTT.